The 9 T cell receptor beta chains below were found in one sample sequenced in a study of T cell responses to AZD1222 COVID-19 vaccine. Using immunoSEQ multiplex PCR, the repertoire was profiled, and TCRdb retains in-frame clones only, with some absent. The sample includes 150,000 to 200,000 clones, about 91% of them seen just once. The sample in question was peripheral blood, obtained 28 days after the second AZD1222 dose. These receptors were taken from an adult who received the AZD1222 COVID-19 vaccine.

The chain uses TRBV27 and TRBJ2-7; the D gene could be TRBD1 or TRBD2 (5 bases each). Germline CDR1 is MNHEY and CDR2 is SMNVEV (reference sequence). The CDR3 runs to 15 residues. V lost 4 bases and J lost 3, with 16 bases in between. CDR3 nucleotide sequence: TGTGCCAGCAGTTCCTCCGGGACCGCAAACTACGAGCAGTACTTC. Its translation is CASSSSGTANYEQYF.

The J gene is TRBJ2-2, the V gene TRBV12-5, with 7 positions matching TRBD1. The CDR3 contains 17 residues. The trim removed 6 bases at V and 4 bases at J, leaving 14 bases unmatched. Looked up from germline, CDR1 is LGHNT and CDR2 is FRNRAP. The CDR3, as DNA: TGTGCTAGTGGCCCTGAACTAAGACAGGGTGGCACCGGGGAGCTGTTTTTT. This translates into CASGPELRQGGTGELFF.

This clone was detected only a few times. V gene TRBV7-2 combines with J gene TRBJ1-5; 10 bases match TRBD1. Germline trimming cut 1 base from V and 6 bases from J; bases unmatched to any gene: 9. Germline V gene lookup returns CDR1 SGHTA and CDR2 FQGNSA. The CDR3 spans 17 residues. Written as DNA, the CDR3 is TGTGCCAGCAGCTTAGAGGGCCGGGACAGGGGACTTCAGCCCCAGCATTTT. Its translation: CASSLEGRDRGLQPQHF.

CDR3 amino acids: CASSPPFVTGGPNEQFF. In DNA, the CDR3 is TGTGCCAGTAGTCCCCCCTTCGTGACGGGGGGGCCCAATGAGCAGTTCTTC. V usage is TRBV19 and J usage is TRBJ2-1; TRBD2 agrees at 8 bases. Per germline, CDR1 LNHDA and CDR2 SQIVND (reference sequence). The CDR3 covers 17 residues. V shed 5 bases, J shed 6 bases, and the junction held 15 bases outside the gene matches.

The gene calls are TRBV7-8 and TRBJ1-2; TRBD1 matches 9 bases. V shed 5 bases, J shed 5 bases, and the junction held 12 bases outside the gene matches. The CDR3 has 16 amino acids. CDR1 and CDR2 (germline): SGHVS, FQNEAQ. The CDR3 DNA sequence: TGTGCCAGCAGCCTTGAGGGACAGGGTGTAGGGTATGGCTACACCTTC. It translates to CASSLEGQGVGYGYTF.

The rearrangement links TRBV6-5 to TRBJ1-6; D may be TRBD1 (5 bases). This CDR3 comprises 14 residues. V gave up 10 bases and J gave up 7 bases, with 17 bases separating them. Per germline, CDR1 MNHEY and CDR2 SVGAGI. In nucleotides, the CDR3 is TGTGCCACCACCCGCGGGGAGGGGAATTCACCCCTCCACTTT. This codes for CATTRGEGNSPLHF.

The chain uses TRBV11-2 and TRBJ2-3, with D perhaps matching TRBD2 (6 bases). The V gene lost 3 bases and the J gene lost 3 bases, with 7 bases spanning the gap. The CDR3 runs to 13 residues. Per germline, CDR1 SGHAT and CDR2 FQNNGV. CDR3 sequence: CASSFGGTDTQYF. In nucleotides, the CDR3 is TGTGCCAGCAGCTTCGGAGGGACAGATACGCAGTATTTT.

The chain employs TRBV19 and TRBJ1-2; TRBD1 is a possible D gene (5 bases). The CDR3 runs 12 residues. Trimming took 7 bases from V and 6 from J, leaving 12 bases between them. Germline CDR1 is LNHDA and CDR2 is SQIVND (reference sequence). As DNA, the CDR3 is TGTGCCAGTACCCAGGGAGGGCATGGCTACACCTTC. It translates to CASTQGGHGYTF.

The CDR3 DNA sequence: TGTGCCAGCAGTGAAGGAGGAGAAAAACTGTTTTTT. Its protein product is CASSEGGEKLFF. The J gene is TRBJ1-4, the V gene TRBV2; no firm D call. V lost 1 base and J 8 bases, leaving 5 bases between the germline ends. Germline V gene sequence: CDR1 SNHLY, CDR2 FYNNEI. CDR3 length equals 12 residues.